The rows below give T cell receptor beta chains drawn from one sample of a study of sequential checkpoint blockade in melanoma. Libraries were prepared by immunoSEQ multiplex PCR; TCRdb keeps only in-frame clonotypes and omits some of them. This sample has roughly 13,000 clones; approximately 22% occur once, and the top ten carry almost 6.5%. The specimen was tumor tissue (inferred from file names), collected from a patient given nivolumab and ipilimumab in sequence. These TCRs come from a human donor with melanoma. The CDR3 runs from the conserved cysteine through the conserved F or W. A D gene is named only where the DNA matches it firmly. Expanded clones are given a class, and other clones once, few, many or no size at all.

j_gene,d_gene,abundance,v_gene,CDR3nt,CDR3aa
TRBJ2-1,NA,many,TRBV4-1,TGCGCCAGCAGCCAGACACTCCAGCGTGCCTACAATGAGCAGTTCTTC,CASSQTLQRAYNEQFF
TRBJ2-7,TRBD1,few,TRBV19,TGTGCCAGTAGTAGAACCGGGACAGGAGAATACGAGCAGTACTTC,CASSRTGTGEYEQYF
TRBJ1-1,NA,NA,TRBV6-1,TGTGCCAGCAGTGAAGTTGGAGGGGAGGGGACTGAAGCTTTCTTT,CASSEVGGEGTEAFF
TRBJ2-6,NA,NA,TRBV11-3,TGTGCCAGCAGCTATGGGGGCGATGGGGCCAACGTCCTGACTTTC,CASSYGGDGANVLTF
TRBJ1-2,NA,NA,TRBV5-1,TGCGCCAGCAGCTTGTCCGGGACTCCCATAGGGGGCTACACCTTC,CASSLSGTPIGGYTF
TRBJ1-4,NA,few,TRBV19,TGTGCCAGTAGTATGTGGAGGGCGCGGGGTGAAAAACTGTTTTTT,CASSMWRARGEKLFF
TRBJ1-1,NA,few,TRBV6-8,TGTGCCAGCAGTCAGGACCCCGCGAACACTGAAGCTTTCTTT,CASSQDPANTEAFF
TRBJ2-2,NA,NA,TRBV19,TGTGCCAGTAGTATAGGGCGGACGGCGGCGTTCGGGGAGCTGTTTTTT,CASSIGRTAAFGELFF
TRBJ2-5,NA,NA,TRBV9,TGTGCCAGCAGTTGGGGGATCCAAGAGACCCAGTACTTC,CASSWGIQETQYF
TRBJ2-7,TRBD2,NA,TRBV6-8,TGTGCCACTAAGGGACTAGACTACCCAAACACTTACGAGCAGTACTTC,CATKGLDYPNTYEQYF
TRBJ1-3,NA,few,TRBV29-1,TGCAGCGTGATGGGGATTGGGCCCTACTCTGGAAACACCATATATTTT,CSVMGIGPYSGNTIYF
TRBJ2-1,NA,few,TRBV6-8,TGTGCCAGCAGCGCCAACACAAACTCCTACAATGAGCAGTTCTTC,CASSANTNSYNEQFF
TRBJ1-6,NA,few,TRBV6-8,TGTGCCAGCAGTCTAACAGCCAGATCCCATTCACCCCTCCACTTT,CASSLTARSHSPLHF
TRBJ2-1,NA,NA,TRBV6-8,TGTGCCAGCAGCCCTAGACAGAATTACAATGAGCAGTTCTTC,CASSPRQNYNEQFF
TRBJ2-1,TRBD2,few,TRBV6-8,TGTGCCAGCAAGCGGGCGGGGGGGCCGATAAATGAGCAGTTCTTC,CASKRAGGPINEQFF
TRBJ1-4,NA,few,TRBV6-8,TGTGCCAGCAGCTCCTCCCCAGGGATTAATGAAAAACTGTTTTTT,CASSSSPGINEKLFF
TRBJ2-5,TRBD2,many,TRBV11-3,TGTGCCAGCAGCTCCGGACTAGCGGGAGTTGGTTTGGAGACCCAGTACTTC,CASSSGLAGVGLETQYF
TRBJ1-1,NA,medium-sized,TRBV11-3,TGTGCCAGCAGCTTACTTTCCGGGGCCATGAACACTGAAGCTTTCTTT,CASSLLSGAMNTEAFF
TRBJ2-5,TRBD1,NA,TRBV18,TGTGCCAGCTCACCAGGGACAGGGCAACGAGAGACCCAGTACTTC,CASSPGTGQRETQYF
TRBJ1-2,TRBD1,NA,TRBV6-8,TGTGCCAGCAGTTACTCTGGACAGGGGGATGGCTACACCTTC,CASSYSGQGDGYTF
TRBJ2-7,TRBD1,few,TRBV6-8,TGTGCCAGCAGTTACGCCTCCGGGACAGTGACCTCCTACGAGCAGTACTTC,CASSYASGTVTSYEQYF
TRBJ2-3,NA,NA,TRBV28,TGTGCCAGCAGTTTAAGGGAAACAGATACGCAGTATTTT,CASSLRETDTQYF
TRBJ1-1,NA,medium-sized,TRBV30,TGTGCCCGGACCGAATCCTTTATGAACACTGAAGCTTTCTTT,CARTESFMNTEAFF
TRBJ1-3,NA,few,TRBV7-1,TGTGCCAGCAGCGCTTCGGATGGGAACACCATATATTTT,CASSASDGNTIYF
TRBJ1-5,NA,NA,TRBV6-8,TGTGCCAGCAGTTCAGACTATCTCCAGGGCAATCAGCCCCAGCATTTT,CASSSDYLQGNQPQHF
TRBJ2-3,NA,few,TRBV6-8,TGTGCCAGCAGTCCCCGGGGAGCGGCTCTCACAGATACGCAGTATTTT,CASSPRGAALTDTQYF